The T cell receptor (beta chain) under discussion was sequenced for a study of blood T cell repertoires in COVID-19 (dated by TCRdb to 2020 to 2021). In terms of the full investigation: Samples covering the acute and convalescent phases of COVID-19 were provided by collaborators in the United States, Italy and Spain. Subjects who had been exposed to COVID-19, were actively infected with it, or had recovered from it provided the deeply sampled blood TCRbeta repertoires that made up the dataset. Sample metadata almost always included a de-identified subject ID, COVID-19 status, age in years and sex. Where available, HLA class I and class II types were taken from metadata supplied by the sample provider and were not determined by assay-based typing. The prospective study material was composed of cDNA or gDNA derived from T cells, B-cell-depleted T cells, or PBMCs. The repertoires were made available in a free public database intended to serve as a resource for research on the immune response to SARS-CoV-2. The samples were drawn from the first 160 participants of the ongoing ImmuneRACE study and from roughly 1,300 subjects provided by 6 global collaborators.

Points on this clone: This receptor's antigen is unknown. Base qualities are missing; no much larger clone stands one base away.

TCRbeta CDR3 regions were amplified from genomic DNA by means of the immunoSEQ Assay, a bias-controlled multiplex PCR. The original methods were these. The number of nucleated cells in each sample was estimated by amplification of reference gene primers within the assay. To quantify the absolute abundance of each unique TCRbeta CDR3 rearrangement, sequence reads were collapsed and filtered. For each sample, productive Simpson clonality was calculated as the square root of Simpson's diversity index over productive rearrangements. What TCRdb holds here is the immuneACCESS table cut down to in-frame rearrangements. Part of the clones is not present; checked against another copy, under half of the missing clones reflect an unresolved V gene, and the others are unexplained. The V and J calls and clone size come from that table; D and trimming were worked out from the DNA. This sample has roughly 230,000 clones in its table, and approximately 85% of those were observed once. The ten biggest clones cover under 8% of the sample.

Study-wide findings and limitations: The amount of clinical and demographic metadata varied by source and participant and was provided uncurated.

Participants in the prospective study were aged roughly 18 to 89 years, lived in more than 20 United States geographic areas, and enrolled through a virtual design. Cohort assignment in the prospective study relied on participant-reported clinical history from a screening survey and a study questionnaire. A participant counted as exposed if, within 2 weeks of entering the study, that participant had been in contact with someone who had a PCR-confirmed or clinician-diagnosed COVID-19 case. Each participant in the prospective study had whole blood, serum and a nasopharyngeal or oropharyngeal swab collected by mobile phlebotomists. Additional blood draws and questionnaires over an approximately two-month period could optionally be provided by prospective study participants. Before DNA extraction, blood samples from the prospective study were shipped at room temperature or frozen. Based on the germline V gene, the CDR1 and CDR2 sequences are WSHSY and SAAADI. Its CDR3 holds 14 amino acids, cysteine through phenylalanine. The DNA shown is the 42-base CDR3, in frame from base 1. V is clipped by 2 bases and J by 8 bases, and the sequence between their germline boundaries is 15 bases long.

The sequenced material came from PBMCs or T cells enriched from blood (not recorded which). This receptor was identified in a woman in her fifties or sixties who had been exposed to COVID-19. The chain employs TRBV10-2 and TRBJ1-1; no D gene call is confident. The CDR3: CASSEPILGGEAFF. Read as DNA, the sequence is TGCGCCAGCAGTGAGCCGATTCTCGGCGGAGAAGCTTTCTTT.